This TCR beta chain was recovered during a study of blood T cell repertoires in COVID-19. About the study: PBMCs, B-cell-depleted T cells, or T cells provided the cDNA or gDNA that made up the material.

Repertoires were generated with immunoSEQ multiplex PCR, while TCRdb's copy carries only in-frame clones and drops some. The sample carries approximately 62,000 clones, about four fifths recorded once. CDR3 length: 12 residues. V was cut by 4 bases and J by 0 bases, with 3 bases left in between. This chain links TRBV12-3 or TRBV12-4 with TRBJ1-1; D is ambiguous. The clonotype originates from a woman aged 50 to 60 with active or convalescent COVID-19. The sample consisted of peripheral blood. CDR3 nucleotides: TGTGCCAGCAGTTCGGTGAACACTGAAGCTTTCTTT. Protein sequence: CASSSVNTEAFF.